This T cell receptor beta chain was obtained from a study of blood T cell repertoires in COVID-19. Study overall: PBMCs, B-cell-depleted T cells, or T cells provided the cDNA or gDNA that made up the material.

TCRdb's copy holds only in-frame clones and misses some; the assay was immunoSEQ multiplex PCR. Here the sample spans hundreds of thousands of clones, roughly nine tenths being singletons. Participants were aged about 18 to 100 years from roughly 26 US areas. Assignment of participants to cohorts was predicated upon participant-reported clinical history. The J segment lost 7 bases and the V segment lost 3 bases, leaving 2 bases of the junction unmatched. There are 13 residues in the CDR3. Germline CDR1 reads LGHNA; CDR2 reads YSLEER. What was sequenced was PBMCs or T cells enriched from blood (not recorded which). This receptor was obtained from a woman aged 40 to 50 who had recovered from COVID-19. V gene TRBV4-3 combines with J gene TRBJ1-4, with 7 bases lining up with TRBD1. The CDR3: CASSHNRGEKLFF. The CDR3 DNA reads TGCGCCAGCAGCCATAACAGGGGTGAAAAACTGTTTTTT.